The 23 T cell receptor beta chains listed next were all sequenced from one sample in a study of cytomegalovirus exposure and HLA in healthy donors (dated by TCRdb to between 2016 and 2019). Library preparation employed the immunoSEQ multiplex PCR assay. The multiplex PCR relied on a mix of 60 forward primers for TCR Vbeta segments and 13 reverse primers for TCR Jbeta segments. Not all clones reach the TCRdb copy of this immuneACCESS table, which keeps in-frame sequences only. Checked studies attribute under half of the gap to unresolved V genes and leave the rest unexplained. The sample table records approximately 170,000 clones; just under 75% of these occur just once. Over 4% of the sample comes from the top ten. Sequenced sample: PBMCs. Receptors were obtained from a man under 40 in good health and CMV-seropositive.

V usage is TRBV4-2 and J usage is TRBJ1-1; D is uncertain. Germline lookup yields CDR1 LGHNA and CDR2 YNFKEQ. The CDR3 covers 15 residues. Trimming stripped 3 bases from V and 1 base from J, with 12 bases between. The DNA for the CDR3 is TGTGCCAGCAGCCAGGAAAGAGGAGGGAACACTGAAGCTTTCTTT. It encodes CASSQERGGNTEAFF.

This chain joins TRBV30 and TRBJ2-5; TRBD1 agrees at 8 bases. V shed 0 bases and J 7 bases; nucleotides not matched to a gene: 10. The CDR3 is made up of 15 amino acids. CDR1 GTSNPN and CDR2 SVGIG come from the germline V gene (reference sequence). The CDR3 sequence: CAWSVLAGGKGTQYF. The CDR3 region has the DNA TGTGCCTGGAGTGTACTGGCAGGGGGCAAGGGGACCCAGTACTTC.

The CDR3 loop is CASSEPLLAGFEQYF. CDR3 DNA: TGTGCCAGCAGTGAACCGCTACTAGCGGGTTTCGAGCAGTACTTC. The J gene is TRBJ2-7, the V gene TRBV6-1; 9 bases match TRBD2. Germline V CDR1 and CDR2: MNHNS, SASEGT. The CDR3 consists of 15 residues. Trimming at V came to 2 bases and at J to 6 bases, leaving 8 bases not matched to a gene.

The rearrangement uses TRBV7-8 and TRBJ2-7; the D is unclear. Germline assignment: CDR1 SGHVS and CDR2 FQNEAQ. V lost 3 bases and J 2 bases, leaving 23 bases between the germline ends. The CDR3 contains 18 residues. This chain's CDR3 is CASSFTPYVERTTYEQYF. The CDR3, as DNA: TGTGCCAGCAGCTTCACCCCATATGTGGAGCGCACCACCTACGAGCAGTACTTC. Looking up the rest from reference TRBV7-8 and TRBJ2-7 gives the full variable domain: GAGVSQSPRYKVAKRGQDVALRCDPISGHVSLFWYQQALGQGPEFLTYFQNEAQLDKSGLPSDRFFAERPEGSVSTLKIQRTQQEDSAVYLCASSFTPYVERTTYEQYFGPGTRLTVT.

In nucleotides, the CDR3 is TGCGCCAGCAGTCCGTCCTTTGCCTACGAGCAGTACTTC. Its protein product is CASSPSFAYEQYF. The genes are TRBV4-1 and TRBJ2-7; no reliable D call. Germline CDR1 is MGHRA and CDR2 is YSYEKL. Trimming removed 6 bases at V and 2 bases at J, with 11 bases between. This CDR3 has 13 residues.

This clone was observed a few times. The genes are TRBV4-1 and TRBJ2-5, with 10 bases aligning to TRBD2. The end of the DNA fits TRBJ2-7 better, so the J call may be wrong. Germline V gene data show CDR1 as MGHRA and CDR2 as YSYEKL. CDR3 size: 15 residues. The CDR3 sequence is CASSQELAGSYEQYF. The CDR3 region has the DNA TGCGCCAGCAGCCAAGAACTAGCGGGGAGCTACGAGCAGTACTTC.

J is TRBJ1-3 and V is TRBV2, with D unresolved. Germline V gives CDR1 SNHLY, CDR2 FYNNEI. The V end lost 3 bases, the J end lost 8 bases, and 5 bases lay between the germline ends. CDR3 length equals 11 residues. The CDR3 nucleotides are TGTGCCAGCAGTGACGGAGACACCATATATTTT. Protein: CASSDGDTIYF.

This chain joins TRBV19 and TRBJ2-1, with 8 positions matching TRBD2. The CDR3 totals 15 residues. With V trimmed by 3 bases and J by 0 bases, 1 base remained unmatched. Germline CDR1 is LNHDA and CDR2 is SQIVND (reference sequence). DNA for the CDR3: TGTGCCAGTAGTATCGGGACTAGCTCCTACAATGAGCAGTTCTTC. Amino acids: CASSIGTSSYNEQFF.

CDR3 bases: TGTGCCAGTAGTACCCCCGACACCTTGAACACTGAAGCTTTCTTT. The encoded protein is CASSTPDTLNTEAFF. J is TRBJ1-1 and V is TRBV19, with D unresolved. CDR3 length: 15 amino acids. Trimming stripped 4 bases from V and 0 bases from J, with 12 bases between. CDR1 is LNHDA, CDR2 SQIVND, per germline (reference sequence). The entire variable domain, with the rest obtained from reference TRBV19 and TRBJ1-1, is as follows: DGGITQSPKYLFRKEGQNVTLSCEQNLNHDAMYWYRQDPGQGLRLIYYSQIVNDFQKGDIAEGYSVSREKKESFPLTVTSAQKNPTAFYLCASSTPDTLNTEAFFGQGTRLTVV.

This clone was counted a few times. The CDR3, as DNA: TGTGCCAGCAGTGGGCGGACAGGGTACTACGAGCAGTACTTC. Its protein product is CASSGRTGYYEQYF. This sequence joins TRBV27 and TRBJ2-7; TRBD1 aligns across 8 bases. Unmatched junction bases numbered 6, after V lost 5 bases and J lost 3 bases. CDR3 length equals 14 residues. Germline V gene sequence: CDR1 MNHEY, CDR2 SMNVEV (reference sequence).

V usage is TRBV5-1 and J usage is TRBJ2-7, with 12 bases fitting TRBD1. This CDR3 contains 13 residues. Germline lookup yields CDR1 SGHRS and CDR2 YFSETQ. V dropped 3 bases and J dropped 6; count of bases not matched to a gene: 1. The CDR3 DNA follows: TGCGCCAGCAGCTCGGGACAGGGGGCCGAGCAGTACTTC. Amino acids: CASSSGQGAEQYF.

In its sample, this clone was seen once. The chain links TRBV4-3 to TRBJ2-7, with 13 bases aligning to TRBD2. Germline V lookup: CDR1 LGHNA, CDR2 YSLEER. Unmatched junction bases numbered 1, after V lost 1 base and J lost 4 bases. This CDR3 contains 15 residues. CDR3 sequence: CASSQATSGGYEQYF. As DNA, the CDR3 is TGCGCCAGCAGCCAAGCGACTAGCGGGGGGTACGAGCAGTACTTC.

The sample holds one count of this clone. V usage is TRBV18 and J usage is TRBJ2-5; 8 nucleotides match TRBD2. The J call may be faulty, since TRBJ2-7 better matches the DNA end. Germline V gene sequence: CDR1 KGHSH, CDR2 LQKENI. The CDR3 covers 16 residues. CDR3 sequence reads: CASSPPSGGRSNEQYF. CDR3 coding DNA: TGTGCCAGCTCACCCCCGTCTGGCGGGAGGAGCAACGAGCAGTACTTC.

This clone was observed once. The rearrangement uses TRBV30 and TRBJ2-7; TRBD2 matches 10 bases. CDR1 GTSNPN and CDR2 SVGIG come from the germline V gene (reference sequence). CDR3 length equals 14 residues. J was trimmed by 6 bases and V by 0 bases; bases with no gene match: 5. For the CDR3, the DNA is TGTGCCTGGAGTGTGGGGGCTAGCGGGGGCGAGCAGTACTTC. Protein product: CAWSVGASGGEQYF. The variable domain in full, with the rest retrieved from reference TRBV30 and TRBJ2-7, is SQTIHQWPATLVQPVGSPLSLECTVEGTSNPNLYWYRQAAGRGLQLLFYSVGIGQISSEVPQNLSASRPQDRQFILSSKKLLLSDSGFYLCAWSVGASGGEQYFGPGTRLTVT.

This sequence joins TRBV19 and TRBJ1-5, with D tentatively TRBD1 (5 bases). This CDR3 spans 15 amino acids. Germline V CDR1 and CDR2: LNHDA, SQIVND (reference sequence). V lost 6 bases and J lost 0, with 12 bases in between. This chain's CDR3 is CASRSGHVSNQPQHF. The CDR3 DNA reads TGTGCCAGTAGGTCAGGGCATGTTAGCAATCAGCCCCAGCATTTT.

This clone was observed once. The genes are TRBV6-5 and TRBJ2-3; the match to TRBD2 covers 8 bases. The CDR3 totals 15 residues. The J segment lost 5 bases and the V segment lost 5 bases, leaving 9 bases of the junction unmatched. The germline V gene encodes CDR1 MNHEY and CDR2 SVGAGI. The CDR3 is CASSRGTRSVDTQYF. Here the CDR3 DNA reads TGTGCCAGCAGTCGTGGGACTAGATCTGTAGATACGCAGTATTTT.

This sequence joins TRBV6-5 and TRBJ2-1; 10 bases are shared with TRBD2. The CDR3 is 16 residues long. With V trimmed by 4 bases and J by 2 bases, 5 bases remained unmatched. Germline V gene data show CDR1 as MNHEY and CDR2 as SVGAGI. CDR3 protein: CASSLLAGATYNEQFF. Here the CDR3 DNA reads TGTGCCAGCAGTTTGCTAGCGGGAGCGACCTACAATGAGCAGTTCTTC.

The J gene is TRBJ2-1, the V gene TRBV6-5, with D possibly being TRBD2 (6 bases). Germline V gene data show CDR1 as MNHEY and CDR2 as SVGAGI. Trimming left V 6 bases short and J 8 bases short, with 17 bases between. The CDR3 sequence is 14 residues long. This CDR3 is CASSQQPSAHEQFF. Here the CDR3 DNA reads TGTGCCAGCAGCCAACAACCTAGCGCACATGAGCAGTTCTTC.

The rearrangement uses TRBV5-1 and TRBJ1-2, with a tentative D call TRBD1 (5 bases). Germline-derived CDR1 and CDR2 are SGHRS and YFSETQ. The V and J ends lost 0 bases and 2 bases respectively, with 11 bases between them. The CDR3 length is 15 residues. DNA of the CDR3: TGCGCCAGCAGCTTGGAACCCACAGGAAACTATGGCTACACCTTC. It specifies CASSLEPTGNYGYTF.

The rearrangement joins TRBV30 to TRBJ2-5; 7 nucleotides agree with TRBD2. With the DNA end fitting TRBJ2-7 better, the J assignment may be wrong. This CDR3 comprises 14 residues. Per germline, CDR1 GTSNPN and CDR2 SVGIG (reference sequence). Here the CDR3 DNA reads TGTGCCTGGAGTGGGGGTCGGGACTACTACGAGCAGTACTTC. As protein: CAWSGGRDYYEQYF.

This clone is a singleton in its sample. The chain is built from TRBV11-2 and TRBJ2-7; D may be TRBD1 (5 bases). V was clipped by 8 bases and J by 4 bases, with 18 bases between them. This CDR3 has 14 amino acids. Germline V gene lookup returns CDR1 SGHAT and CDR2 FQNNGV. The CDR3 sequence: CASVPLLGPYEQYF. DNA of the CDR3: TGTGCCAGCGTGCCCCTCTTGGGGCCGTACGAGCAGTACTTC.

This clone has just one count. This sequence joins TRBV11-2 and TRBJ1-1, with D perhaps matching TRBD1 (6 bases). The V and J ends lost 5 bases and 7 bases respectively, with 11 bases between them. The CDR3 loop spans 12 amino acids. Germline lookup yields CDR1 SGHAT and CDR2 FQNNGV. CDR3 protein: CASSPQGIEAFF. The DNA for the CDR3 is TGTGCCAGCAGCCCGCAGGGGATTGAAGCTTTCTTT.

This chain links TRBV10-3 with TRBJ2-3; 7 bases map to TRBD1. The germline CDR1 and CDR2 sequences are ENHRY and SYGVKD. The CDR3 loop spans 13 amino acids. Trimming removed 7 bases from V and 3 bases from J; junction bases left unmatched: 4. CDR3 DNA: TGTGCCATCACGGGACAGTTAACAGATACGCAGTATTTT. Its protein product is CAITGQLTDTQYF.